The 15 T cell receptor beta chains reported below all come from one sample, sequenced in a study of naive and memory T cell subsets. The library had UMIs added by 3' ligation of an oligonucleotide to TCR cDNA. Amplification of ligated cDNA took four PCR rounds with SP2 and nested alpha and beta constant primers. TCRdb redid the calling of the 5' RACE reads with MiXCR, one entry per CDR3 protein. The data contain roughly 56,000 distinct CDR3 sequences, about 7.2% of them singletons. These receptors originate from a male donor in good health.

V is TRBV6-2 or TRBV6-3 and J is TRBJ2-7, with 7 positions matching TRBD1. CDR1 is MNHEY, CDR2 SVGEGT, per germline. After removal of 5 bases from V and 4 bases from J, the junction contained 5 bases not matched to a gene. CDR3 length: 13 amino acids. The CDR3 region has the DNA TGTGCCAGCAGTGACCGGACAGGTTACGAGCAGTACTTC. Its protein product is CASSDRTGYEQYF.

This clonotype was observed many times. The chain's CDR3 is CSAIGFSREGSTGELFF. CDR3 coding DNA: TGCAGTGCTATCGGGTTCTCGCGGGAGGGGAGCACCGGGGAGCTGTTTTTT. The chain is built from TRBV20-1 and TRBJ2-2; 9 bases agree with TRBD2. The germline CDR1 and CDR2 sequences are DFQATT and SNEGSKA (reference sequence). The CDR3 length is 17 residues. Trimming at V came to 4 bases and at J to 4 bases, leaving 13 bases not matched to a gene.

A few counts support this clonotype. J is TRBJ1-1 and V is TRBV20-1; possibly TRBD1 for D (5 bases). Germline V gene sequence: CDR1 DFQATT, CDR2 SNEGSKA (reference sequence). Trimming took off 1 base at V and 1 base at J, with 10 bases between the two ends. CDR3 length equals 14 residues. The CDR3 DNA is TGCAGTGCTAGAGCAGGGTCAGGGAACACTGAAGCTTTCTTT. Residues: CSARAGSGNTEAFF.

This clonotype was recorded at least ten times. This chain links TRBV29-1 with TRBJ2-3, with D hard to call. V lost 7 bases and J lost 4, with 18 bases in between. Per the germline V gene, CDR1 is SQVTM and CDR2 is ANQGSEA. There are 14 residues in the CDR3. CDR3 nucleotides: TGCAGCGCAGAAATGGTCCGGATCCCAGATACGCAGTATTTT. This codes for CSAEMVRIPDTQYF.

This clonotype was seen repeatedly, ten times or more. This chain joins TRBV3-1 and TRBJ2-1; TRBD2 aligns across 9 bases. V was pared by 2 bases and J by 1 base, with 6 bases of the junction left unmatched. This CDR3 spans 17 amino acids. CDR1 LGHDT and CDR2 YNNKEL come from the germline V gene (reference sequence). CDR3 amino acids: CASSQIEREESYNEQFF. In DNA, the CDR3 is TGTGCCAGCAGCCAAATTGAGCGGGAGGAATCCTACAATGAGCAGTTCTTC.

This clonotype has at least ten counts. This rearrangement joins TRBV20-1 to TRBJ1-2; D gene ambiguous. The germline V and J ends were trimmed by 5 bases and 6 bases, with 4 bases remaining between them. CDR1 and CDR2 (germline): DFQATT, SNEGSKA (reference sequence). This CDR3 has 9 amino acids. The CDR3 nucleotides are TGCAGTGCTGGAAATGGCTACACCTTC. This encodes CSAGNGYTF.

This clonotype has a count of ten or more. The chain is built from TRBV7-9 and TRBJ1-2; tentative D call: TRBD1 (5 bases). V gave up 3 bases and J gave up 4 bases, with 12 bases separating them. Germline assignment: CDR1 SEHNR and CDR2 FQNEAQ (reference sequence). This CDR3 has 14 residues. The CDR3 region is CASSFDRELYGYTF. The CDR3 nucleotides read TGTGCCAGCAGCTTCGACAGAGAACTCTATGGCTACACCTTC.

This clonotype was seen ten or more times. J is TRBJ1-2 and V is TRBV20-1, with D possibly TRBD1 on 5 matching bases. Germline V gene lookup returns CDR1 DFQATT and CDR2 SNEGSKA (reference sequence). The CDR3 length is 16 residues. Trimming left V 6 bases short and J 8 bases short, with 28 bases between. CDR3 DNA: TGCAGTGCCGGGGGAACCGGCGCCGGGGGATTTGACGGCTACACCTTC. It codes for CSAGGTGAGGFDGYTF.

The chain is built from TRBV20-1 and TRBJ2-7, with 8 bases lining up with TRBD2. V lost 3 bases, J lost 3 bases, and 7 bases stayed unmatched. The CDR3 sequence is 14 residues long. The V gene's germline CDR1 is DFQATT and CDR2 SNEGSKA (reference sequence). The chain's CDR3 is CSARAGLAGYEQYF. As DNA, the CDR3 is TGCAGTGCTAGGGCTGGGCTAGCGGGCTACGAGCAGTACTTC.

V gene TRBV4-1 combines with J gene TRBJ1-3, with unresolved D. V shed 5 bases and J shed 0 bases, with 5 bases lying between them. CDR3 size: 13 residues. Germline CDR1 is MGHRA and CDR2 is YSYEKL. The CDR3 spells CASSSDSGNTIYF. The DNA of the CDR3 is TGCGCCAGCAGCAGTGACTCTGGAAACACCATATATTTT.

This clonotype came up many times. The chain links TRBV14 to TRBJ2-5, with no clear D. Germline values: CDR1 SGHDN, CDR2 FVKESK. The V and J ends lost 6 bases and 2 bases respectively, with 10 bases between them. The CDR3 runs to 13 residues. The CDR3 bases are TGTGCCAGCAGACACACCCCACAAGAGACCCAGTACTTC. This encodes CASRHTPQETQYF.

The V gene is TRBV6-5, the J gene TRBJ2-7; TRBD1 matches 11 bases. The CDR3 contains 15 residues. CDR1 MNHEY and CDR2 SVGAGI come from the germline V gene. V lost 4 bases, J lost 4 bases, and 6 bases stayed unmatched. CDR3 region: CASSSPGQGGYEQYF. The CDR3 nucleotides are TGTGCCAGCAGTTCACCGGGACAGGGGGGGTACGAGCAGTACTTC.

This clonotype was detected ten times or more. V and J are TRBV13 and TRBJ2-7; D is possibly TRBD1 (6 bases). Looked up from germline, CDR1 is PRHDT and CDR2 is FYEKMQ (reference sequence). The CDR3 extends over 14 amino acids. V lost 4 bases to trimming and J lost 3 bases, with 13 bases between them. The CDR3 region has the DNA TGTGCCAGCAGCTCTCGACAGGATTTCTACGAGCAGTACTTC. It yields the protein CASSSRQDFYEQYF.

This clonotype was detected many times. V usage is TRBV6-5 and J usage is TRBJ1-2, with D possibly being TRBD1 (6 bases). Germline-derived CDR1 and CDR2 are MNHEY and SVGAGI. Deletions cut 4 bases from V and 4 bases from J, with 10 bases between. The CDR3 is 13 amino acids. As DNA, the CDR3 is TGTGCCAGCAGTTTTCAGGGGCCCTATGGCTACACCTTC. Translation: CASSFQGPYGYTF.

The V and J genes are TRBV5-1 and TRBJ1-1; D is perhaps TRBD1 (6 bases). The V end was cut by 4 bases, the J end by 5 bases, with 18 bases between. Germline V CDR1 and CDR2: SGHRS, YFSETQ. The CDR3 totals 15 residues. This chain's CDR3 is CASSPSGEGLTEAFF. CDR3 bases: TGCGCCAGCAGCCCTTCAGGGGAGGGTTTAACTGAAGCTTTCTTT. Drawing the rest from reference TRBV5-1 and TRBJ1-1, the complete variable domain is KAGVTQTPRYLIKTRGQQVTLSCSPISGHRSVSWYQQTPGQGLQFLFEYFSETQRNKGNFPGRFSGRQFSNSRSEMNVSTLELGDSALYLCASSPSGEGLTEAFFGQGTRLTVV.